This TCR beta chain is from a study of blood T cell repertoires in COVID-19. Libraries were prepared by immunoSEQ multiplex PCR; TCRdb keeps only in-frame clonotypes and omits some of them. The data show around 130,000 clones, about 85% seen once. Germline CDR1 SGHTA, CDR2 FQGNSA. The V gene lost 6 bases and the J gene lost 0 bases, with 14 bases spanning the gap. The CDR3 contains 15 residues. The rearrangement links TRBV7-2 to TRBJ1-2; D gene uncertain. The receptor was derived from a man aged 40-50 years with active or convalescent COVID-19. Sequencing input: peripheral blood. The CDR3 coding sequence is TGTGCCAGCAGTTTCGACCACGGGTCTAACTATGGCTACACCTTC. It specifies CASSFDHGSNYGYTF.